This TCR beta chain was found in a study of STAT5B mutations in CD4+ large granular lymphocyte leukemia. In the study's own analysis: A productive frequency of 2.59 x 10-5 was the lowest detectable. Repertoires were generated with immunoSEQ multiplex PCR, while TCRdb's copy carries only in-frame clones and drops some. V and J calls and clone size are copied from that table; D and trimming were computed from the DNA. The profile covers under 40,000 clones, with around four fifths appearing a single time and under 2.5% taken by the ten largest. Controls came from buffy coats of healthy blood donors. CDR1 is PRHDT, CDR2 FYEKMQ, per germline (reference sequence). The CDR3 is made up of 15 amino acids. Trimming took 0 bases from V and 7 from J; bases not matched to a gene: 5.

The sequence derives from a human donor in good health. Sequenced sample: CD4+ T cells from blood buffy coats. V and J are TRBV13 and TRBJ1-3; TRBD1 matches 8 bases. Written as DNA, the CDR3 is TGTGCCAGCAGCTTAGGCAGGGGGCACGGTAACACCATATATTTT. Translated: CASSLGRGHGNTIYF. Based on the CDR3 plus reference TRBV13 and TRBJ1-3, the full variable domain is AAGVIQSPRHLIKEKRETATLKCYPIPRHDTVYWYQQGPGQDPQFLISFYEKMQSDKGSIPDRFSAQQFSDYHSELNMSSLELGDSALYFCASSLGRGHGNTIYFGEGSWLTVV.